The clone carrying this T cell receptor beta chain was seen just once. Per the study methods: Amplifying reference gene primers gave estimates of nucleated cell counts. TCRdb keeps only in-frame clones here, not all; method: immunoSEQ multiplex PCR. D and trimming come from the DNA, and the V and J calls and clone size come from that table. The table includes roughly 73,000 clones, roughly four fifths detected once. This specimen comes from a study of blood T cell repertoires in COVID-19. About the research overall: The United States, Italy and Spain supplied acute and convalescent COVID-19 samples. The analysed material was cDNA or gDNA that came from T cells, B-cell-depleted T cells, or PBMCs.

This TCR derives from a woman in her seventies with acute or convalescent COVID-19. The sequenced sample was peripheral blood.

The CDR3 reads CASSLYQIDEQYF. The CDR3 bases are TGTGCCAGCAGCTTGTATCAGATTGACGAGCAGTACTTC. The V and J genes are TRBV5-6 and TRBJ2-7, with unresolved D. From germline, CDR1 is SGHDT and CDR2 YYEEEE. The ends were cut back, 1 base at V and 5 bases at J, with 10 bases in the middle. The CDR3 runs 13 residues.